Listed below are T cell receptor beta chains from one sample, sequenced in a study of cytomegalovirus exposure and HLA in healthy donors. Measured with immunoSEQ multiplex PCR; TCRdb has only the in-frame clones, and not every one. The sample has 100,000 to 130,000 clones; approximately 85% are singletons. The sequenced material came from PBMCs. The receptors were gathered from a young woman in good health and CMV-seronegative. Both conserved end residues are part of each CDR3. The D gene is left open where the match is weak. Size values are once, few and many counts, or a class for expanded clones, and some rows have none.

>TRBJ1-1|-|-|TRBV10-3
TGTGCCATCAGTGAAGCTCAGGGAATTCGAACTGAAGCTTTCTTT
CAISEAQGIRTEAFF
>TRBJ1-2|TRBD1|-|TRBV5-5
TGTGCCAGCAGCTTGGCCTCTGCGGGACAGGACCCCTATGGCTACACCTTC
CASSLASAGQDPYGYTF
>TRBJ1-2|-|-|TRBV10-3
TGTGCCATCAGTGCCGGGATTACTAACTATGGCTACACCTTC
CAISAGITNYGYTF
>TRBJ2-7|TRBD1|-|TRBV7-8
TGTGCCAGCAGCTTAGCCGGGACAGGGAGGGGTAAGAACGAGCAGTACTTC
CASSLAGTGRGKNEQYF
>TRBJ2-1|TRBD2|-|TRBV11-1
TGTGCCAGCACCCTTTCTAGCGGGGGGTACAATGAGCAGTTCTTC
CASTLSSGGYNEQFF
>TRBJ2-7|-|-|TRBV2
TGTGCCAGCAGCTACGACTACTACGAGCAGTACTTC
CASSYDYYEQYF
>TRBJ2-7|-|-|TRBV5-6
TGTGCCAGCAGCTCCGACCGGGGGATCTCCTACGAGCAGTACTTC
CASSSDRGISYEQYF
>TRBJ1-6|-|few|TRBV28
TGTGCCAGCAGTTTTCCCGGGACCCAGGGGTCACCCCTCCACTTT
CASSFPGTQGSPLHF
>TRBJ1-6|TRBD1|-|TRBV11-1
TGTGCCAGCAGCTTCGACAGGGGTTCACCCCTCCACTTT
CASSFDRGSPLHF
>TRBJ1-4|TRBD1|-|TRBV5-1
TGCGCCAGCAGCCCCATTGGGGGGACAGGGCTTATTAATGAAAAACTGTTTTTT
CASSPIGGTGLINEKLFF
>TRBJ1-5|TRBD1|-|TRBV19
TGTGCCACCGGACAGGGAAGTAGCAATCAGCCCCAGCATTTT
CATGQGSSNQPQHF
>TRBJ1-2|-|-|TRBV7-2
TGTGCCAGCACCGTACATGGACTCTATGGCTACACCTTC
CASTVHGLYGYTF
>TRBJ2-7|TRBD2|-|TRBV29-1
TGCAGCGTTAGAGTAGCGGGGAACTTCTACGAGCAGTACTTC
CSVRVAGNFYEQYF
>TRBJ2-7|-|-|TRBV9
TGTGCCAGCAGCGTAGATAGCTCGACCCTCTACGAGCAGTACTTC
CASSVDSSTLYEQYF
>TRBJ2-7|TRBD1|-|TRBV30
TGTGCCTGGAGTGTACGGGACAGGGAAGCCTACGAGCAGTACTTC
CAWSVRDREAYEQYF
>TRBJ2-7|-|-|TRBV6-5
TGTGCCAGCAGCCCCCTAAATACCTACGAGCAGTACTTC
CASSPLNTYEQYF
>TRBJ2-1|TRBD1|few|TRBV7-8
TGTGCCAGCAGCCCCGACAGGGGGGCGGTCGACAATGAGCAGTTCTTC
CASSPDRGAVDNEQFF
>TRBJ1-2|TRBD1|few|TRBV25-1
TGTGCCAGCAGTGGGCGGACAGGTCCAGACTATGGCTACACCTTC
CASSGRTGPDYGYTF
>TRBJ2-2|TRBD1|-|TRBV7-3
TGTGCCAGCAGCTTCCACTCCGGGACAGGGTATCAGGCCGGGGAGCTGTTTTTT
CASSFHSGTGYQAGELFF
>TRBJ2-3|TRBD2|-|TRBV5-4
TGTGCCAGCAGCCGACCGGGACTAGGCACAGATACGCAGTATTTT
CASSRPGLGTDTQYF
>TRBJ2-7|TRBD2|-|TRBV5-1
TGCGCCAGCAGCGCACCAGCGGGGGGTCTCTACGAGCAGTACTTC
CASSAPAGGLYEQYF
>TRBJ1-2|-|-|TRBV4-1
TGCGCCAGCAGCCCATCCGAGTTAGCTAACTATGGCTACACCTTC
CASSPSELANYGYTF
>TRBJ1-2|-|once|TRBV9
TGTGCCAGCACCGTCGGAAAGGGGCCCGTCCATGGCTACACCTTC
CASTVGKGPVHGYTF
>TRBJ1-3|-|-|TRBV2
TGTGCCAGCAGTGAAAGAGCGGTGGGGGGAACTGGAAACACCATATATTTT
CASSERAVGGTGNTIYF
>TRBJ2-7|-|once|TRBV6-4
TGTGCCAGCAGTACTCCTAGCTACGAGCAGTACTTC
CASSTPSYEQYF
>TRBJ1-6|-|few|TRBV2
TGTGCCAGCGGGCAGTCGAATTCACCCCTCCACTTT
CASGQSNSPLHF
>TRBJ2-1|TRBD2|-|TRBV5-6
TGTGCCAGCAGCTTGGTTGAAATAGCGGGTGATGACAATGAGCAGTTCTTC
CASSLVEIAGDDNEQFF